This entry concerns a single T cell receptor beta chain. Its specificity is unknown. The CDR3 spans 13 residues. Germline values: CDR1 SGHRS, CDR2 YFSETQ. V lost 4 bases and J lost 5; bases outside the gene matches: 5. This entry comes from a study of post-analysis software for immune sequencing data. Whole-study results and caveats: With TRBV5-6, TRBV5-1 and TRBV20-1 included, about five TRBV segments were more frequent in patients than in controls. Co-batched samples clustered tightly together by F measure.

Carried by the TCR beta cDNA libraries were unique molecular identifiers. A single record per CDR3 protein comes from TCRdb applying MiXCR to the PCR reads. The sample lists about 430,000 distinct CDR3 sequences; approximately 39% were seen once. The sequence came from a girl aged 2 to 9 with multiple sclerosis. The V and J genes are TRBV5-1 and TRBJ1-1; 7 bases map to TRBD1. Sequenced material: blood. For the CDR3, the DNA is TGCGCCAGCAGCCCAGGGGGAAGAACTGAAGCTTTCTTT. Protein product: CASSPGGRTEAFF.